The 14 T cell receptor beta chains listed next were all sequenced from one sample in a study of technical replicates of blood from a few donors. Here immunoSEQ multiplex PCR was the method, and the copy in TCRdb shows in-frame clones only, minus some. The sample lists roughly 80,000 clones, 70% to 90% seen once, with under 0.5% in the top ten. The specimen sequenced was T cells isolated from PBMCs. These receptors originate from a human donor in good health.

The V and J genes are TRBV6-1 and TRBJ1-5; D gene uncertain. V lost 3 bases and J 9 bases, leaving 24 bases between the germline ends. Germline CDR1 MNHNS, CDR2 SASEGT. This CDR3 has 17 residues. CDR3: CASSDRGLLMGAAPQHF. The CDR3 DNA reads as TGTGCCAGCAGTGACCGGGGTCTACTAATGGGTGCTGCGCCCCAGCATTTT.

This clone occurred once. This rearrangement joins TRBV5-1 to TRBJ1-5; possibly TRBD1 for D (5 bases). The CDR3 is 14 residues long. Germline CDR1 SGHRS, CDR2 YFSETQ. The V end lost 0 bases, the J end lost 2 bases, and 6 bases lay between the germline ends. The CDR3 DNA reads TGCGCCAGCAGCTTGGTAGGGGGCAATCAGCCCCAGCATTTT. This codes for CASSLVGGNQPQHF.

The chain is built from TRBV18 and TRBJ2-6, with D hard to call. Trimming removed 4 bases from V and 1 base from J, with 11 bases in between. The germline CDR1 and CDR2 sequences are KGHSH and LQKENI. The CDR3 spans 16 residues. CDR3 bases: TGTGCCAGCTCACATCTGGCCTTGTCTGGGGCCAACGTCCTGACTTTC. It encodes CASSHLALSGANVLTF.

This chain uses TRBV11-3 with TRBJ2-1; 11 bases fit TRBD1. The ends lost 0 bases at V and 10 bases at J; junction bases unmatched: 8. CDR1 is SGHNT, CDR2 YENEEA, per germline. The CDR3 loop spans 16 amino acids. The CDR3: CASSLDGTGGRGEQFF. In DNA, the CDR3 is TGTGCCAGCAGCTTAGACGGGACAGGGGGTAGAGGGGAGCAGTTCTTC.

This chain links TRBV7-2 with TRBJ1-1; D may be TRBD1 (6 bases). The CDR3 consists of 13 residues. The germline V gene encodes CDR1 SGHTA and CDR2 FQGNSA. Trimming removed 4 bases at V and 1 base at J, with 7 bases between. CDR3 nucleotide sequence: TGTGCCAGCAGCTCACAGGGGAACACTGAAGCTTTCTTT. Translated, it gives CASSSQGNTEAFF.

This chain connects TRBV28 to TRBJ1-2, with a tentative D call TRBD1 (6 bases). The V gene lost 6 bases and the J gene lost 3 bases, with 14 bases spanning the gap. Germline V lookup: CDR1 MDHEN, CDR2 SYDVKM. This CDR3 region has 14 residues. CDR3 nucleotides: TGTGCCAGCAGGATCGGGACACTCGACTATGGCTACACCTTC. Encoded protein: CASRIGTLDYGYTF.

DNA for the CDR3: TGTGCCAGCAGTGGGGGACAGGGGAACGACGAGCAGTACTTC. Its translation is CASSGGQGNDEQYF. This chain joins TRBV2 and TRBJ2-7, with 10 bases that match TRBD1. The CDR3 runs to 14 residues. The junction had 5 bases not matched to a gene; V was cut back by 4 bases and J by 5 bases. Germline lookup yields CDR1 SNHLY and CDR2 FYNNEI.

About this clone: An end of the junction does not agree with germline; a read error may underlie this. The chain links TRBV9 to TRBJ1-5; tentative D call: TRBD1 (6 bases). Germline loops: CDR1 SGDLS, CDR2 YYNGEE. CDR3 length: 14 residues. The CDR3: CASSVSGGKQPQHF. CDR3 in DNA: TGTGCCAGCAGCGTCAGCGGGGGCAAACAGCCCCAGCATTTT.

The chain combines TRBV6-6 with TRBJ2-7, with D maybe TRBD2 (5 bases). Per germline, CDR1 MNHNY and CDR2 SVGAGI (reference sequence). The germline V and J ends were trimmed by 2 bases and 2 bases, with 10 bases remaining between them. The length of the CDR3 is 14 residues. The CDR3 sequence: CASSYDGRAYEQYF. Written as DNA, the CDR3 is TGTGCCAGCAGTTACGATGGGAGAGCCTACGAGCAGTACTTC.

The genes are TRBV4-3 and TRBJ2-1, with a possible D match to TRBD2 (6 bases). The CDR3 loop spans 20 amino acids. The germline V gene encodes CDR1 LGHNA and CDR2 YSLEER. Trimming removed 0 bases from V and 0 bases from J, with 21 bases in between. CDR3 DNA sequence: TGCGCCAGCAGCCAAGAGTGGGTAGCGGCTTACTCCAGCTCCTACAATGAGCAGTTCTTC. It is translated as CASSQEWVAAYSSSYNEQFF.

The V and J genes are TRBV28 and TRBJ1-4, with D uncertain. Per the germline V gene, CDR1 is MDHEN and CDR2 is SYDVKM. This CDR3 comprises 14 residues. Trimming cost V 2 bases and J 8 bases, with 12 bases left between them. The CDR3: CASSLGGTQEKLFF. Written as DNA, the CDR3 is TGTGCCAGCAGTTTAGGAGGAACGCAGGAAAAACTGTTTTTT. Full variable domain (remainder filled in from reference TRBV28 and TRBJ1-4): DVKVTQSSRYLVKRTGEKVFLECVQDMDHENMFWYRQDPGLGLRLIYFSYDVKMKEKGDIPEGYSVSREKKERFSLILESASTNQTSMYLCASSLGGTQEKLFFGSGTQLSVL.

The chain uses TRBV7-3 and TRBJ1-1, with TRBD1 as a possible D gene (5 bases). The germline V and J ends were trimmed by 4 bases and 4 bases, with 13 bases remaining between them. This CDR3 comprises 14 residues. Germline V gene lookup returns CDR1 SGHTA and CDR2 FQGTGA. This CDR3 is CASSSQGRGTEAFF. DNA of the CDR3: TGTGCCAGCAGCTCCCAGGGTCGAGGCACTGAAGCTTTCTTT.

The CDR3 coding sequence is TGTGCCAGCAGCCCACCCCAGACCGGGGAGCTGTTTTTT. This sequence encodes CASSPPQTGELFF. The V and J genes are TRBV13 and TRBJ2-2; no reliable D call. Germline loops: CDR1 PRHDT, CDR2 FYEKMQ (reference sequence). The CDR3 covers 13 residues. V dropped 5 bases and J dropped 5 bases, with 9 bases sitting between them.

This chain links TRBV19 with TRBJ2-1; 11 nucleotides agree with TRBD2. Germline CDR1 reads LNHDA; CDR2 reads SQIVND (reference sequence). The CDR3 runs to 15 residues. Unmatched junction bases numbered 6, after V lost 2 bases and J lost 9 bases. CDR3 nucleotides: TGTGCCAGTAGTATAATAGCGGGAGGGCCAGCTGAGCAGTTCTTC. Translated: CASSIIAGGPAEQFF. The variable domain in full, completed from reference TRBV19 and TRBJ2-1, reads DGGITQSPKYLFRKEGQNVTLSCEQNLNHDAMYWYRQDPGQGLRLIYYSQIVNDFQKGDIAEGYSVSREKKESFPLTVTSAQKNPTAFYLCASSIIAGGPAEQFFGPGTRLTVL.